Sequencing of this T cell receptor (beta chain) was carried out in a study of chemoradiotherapy in HPV16-positive cancers. TCRdb's table, derived via immunoSEQ multiplex PCR, lists solely in-frame clones and lacks some. The repertoire holds 950 to 1,100 clones, with roughly 82% as singletons. This TCR was sampled from a human donor with HPV-associated anogenital cancer. Sequences were derived from tumor tissue, sampled from a patient who underwent chemoradiotherapy.

The CDR3 protein is CASSGEGSSGNTIYF. The CDR3 nucleotides are TGTGCCAGCAGCGGGGAGGGGAGCTCTGGAAACACCATATATTTT. This chain links TRBV9 with TRBJ1-3, with D maybe TRBD1 (5 bases). Germline V CDR1 and CDR2: SGDLS, YYNGEE. This CDR3 spans 15 amino acids. Trimming removed 3 bases from V and 0 bases from J, with 10 bases in between.